The present TCR beta chain was sequenced within a study of shared clonotypes between healthy human individuals. For this clone: The antigen remains unidentified.

PCR replicates performed on unsorted PBMC used 300 to 350 ng DNA, 25,000 to 35,000 T cell genomes. The assay was immunoSEQ multiplex PCR, and TCRdb's table has in-frame clones only and misses some. The top ten clones hold about an eighth of a sample with about 450,000 clones, around 79% of them seen once. Every one of the donors was a Caucasian adult that lived in Nashville, Tennessee. The study, taken as a whole, reports: Deeper or shallower sequencing was expected to change how clonotypes are shared among donors.

This TCR derives from a woman aged 40 to 49 in good health. Some clones in this sample may be carry-over from other donors' samples. The sequenced sample was PBMCs.

The CDR3 here is CASSQQTAAHNEQFF. In nucleotides, the CDR3 is TGTGCCAGCAGCCAGCAGACAGCGGCCCACAATGAGCAGTTCTTC. This chain joins TRBV4-2 and TRBJ2-1; tentatively, D is TRBD1 or TRBD2 (5 bases each). CDR3 length: 15 residues. Germline-derived CDR1 and CDR2 are LGHNA and YNFKEQ. V gave up 3 bases and J gave up 5 bases, with 14 bases separating them.